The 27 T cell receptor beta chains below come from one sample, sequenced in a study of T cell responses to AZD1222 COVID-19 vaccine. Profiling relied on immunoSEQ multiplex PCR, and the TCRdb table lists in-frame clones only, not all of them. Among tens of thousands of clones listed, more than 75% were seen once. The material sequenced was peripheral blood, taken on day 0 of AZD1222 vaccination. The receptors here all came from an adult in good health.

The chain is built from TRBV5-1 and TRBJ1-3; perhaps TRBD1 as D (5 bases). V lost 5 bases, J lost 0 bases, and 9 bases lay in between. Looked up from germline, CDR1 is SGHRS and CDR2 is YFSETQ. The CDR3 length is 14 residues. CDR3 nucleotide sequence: TGCGCCAGCAGGGACATTAGCTCTGGAAACACCATATATTTT. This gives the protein CASRDISSGNTIYF.

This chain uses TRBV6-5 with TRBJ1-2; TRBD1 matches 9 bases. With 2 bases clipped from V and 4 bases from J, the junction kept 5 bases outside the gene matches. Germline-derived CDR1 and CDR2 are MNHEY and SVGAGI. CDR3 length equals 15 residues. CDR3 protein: CASSYVTGGGYGYTF. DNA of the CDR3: TGTGCCAGCAGTTACGTCACAGGGGGCGGCTATGGCTACACCTTC.

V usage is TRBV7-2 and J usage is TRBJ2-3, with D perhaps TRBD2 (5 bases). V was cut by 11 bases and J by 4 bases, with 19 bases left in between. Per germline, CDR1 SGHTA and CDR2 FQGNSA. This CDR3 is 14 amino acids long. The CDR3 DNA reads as TGTGCCTCAAAATTTAGCGCCGGCGCAGATACGCAGTATTTT. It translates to CASKFSAGADTQYF.

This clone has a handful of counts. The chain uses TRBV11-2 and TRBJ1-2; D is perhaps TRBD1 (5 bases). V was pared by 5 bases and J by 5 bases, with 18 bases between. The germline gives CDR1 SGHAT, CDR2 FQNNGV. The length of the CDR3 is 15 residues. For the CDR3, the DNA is TGTGCCAGCAGCCAACTCTCTGGGGACCGATATGGCTACACCTTC. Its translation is CASSQLSGDRYGYTF.

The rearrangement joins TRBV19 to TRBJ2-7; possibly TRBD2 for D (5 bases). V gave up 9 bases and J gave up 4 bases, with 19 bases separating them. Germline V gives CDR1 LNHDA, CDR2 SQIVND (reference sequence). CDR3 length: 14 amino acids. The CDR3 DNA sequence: TGTGCCAGCCTATCGGACTCCCTTTTTTACGAGCAGTACTTC. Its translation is CASLSDSLFYEQYF.

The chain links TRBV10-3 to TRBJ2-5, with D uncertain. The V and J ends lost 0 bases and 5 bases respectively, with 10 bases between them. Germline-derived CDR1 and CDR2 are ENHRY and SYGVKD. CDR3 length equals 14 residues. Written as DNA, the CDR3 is TGTGCCATCAGTGAGTCTGGTAGCACGGAGACCCAGTACTTC. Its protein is CAISESGSTETQYF.

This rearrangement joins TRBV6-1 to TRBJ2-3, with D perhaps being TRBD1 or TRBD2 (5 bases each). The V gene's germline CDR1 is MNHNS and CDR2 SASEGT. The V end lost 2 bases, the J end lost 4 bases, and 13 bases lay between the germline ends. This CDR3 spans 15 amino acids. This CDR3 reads CASSETGTDPDTQYF. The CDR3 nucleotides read TGTGCCAGCAGTGAAACGGGGACCGACCCAGATACGCAGTATTTT.

CDR3 sequence (DNA): TGCGCCAGCAGTCCACAGGGGTTTCAGAACGAGCAGTACTTC. Translated, it gives CASSPQGFQNEQYF. The J gene is TRBJ2-7, the V gene TRBV23-1; 7 bases are shared with TRBD1. TRBV23-1 is placed among ORFs of uncertain function. This CDR3 is built from 14 residues. Losses at the gene ends were 4 bases for V and 5 bases for J; bases not matched to a gene: 8.

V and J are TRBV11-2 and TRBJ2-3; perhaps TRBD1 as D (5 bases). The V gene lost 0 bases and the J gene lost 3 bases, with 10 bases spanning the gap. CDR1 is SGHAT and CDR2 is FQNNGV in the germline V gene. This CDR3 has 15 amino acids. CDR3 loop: CASSLDSGYTDTQYF. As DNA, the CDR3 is TGTGCCAGCAGCTTAGATTCAGGGTATACAGATACGCAGTATTTT.

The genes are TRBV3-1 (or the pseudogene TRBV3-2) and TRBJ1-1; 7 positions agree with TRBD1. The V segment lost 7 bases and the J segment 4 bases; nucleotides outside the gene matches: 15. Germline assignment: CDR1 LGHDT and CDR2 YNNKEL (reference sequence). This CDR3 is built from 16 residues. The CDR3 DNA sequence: TGTGCCAGCACCCGTGGGCAGGGGGGTATGGGCACTGAAGCTTTCTTT. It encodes CASTRGQGGMGTEAFF.

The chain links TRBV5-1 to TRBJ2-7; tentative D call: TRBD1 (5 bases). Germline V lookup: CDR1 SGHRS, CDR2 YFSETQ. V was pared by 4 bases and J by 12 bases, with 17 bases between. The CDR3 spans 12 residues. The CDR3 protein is CASSPDRASRYF. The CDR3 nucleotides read TGCGCCAGCAGCCCAGACAGAGCTTCGAGGTACTTC.

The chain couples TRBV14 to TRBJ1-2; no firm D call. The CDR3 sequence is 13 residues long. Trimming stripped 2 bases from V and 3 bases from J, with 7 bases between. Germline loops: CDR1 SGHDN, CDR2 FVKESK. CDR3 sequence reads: CASSQNRDYGYTF. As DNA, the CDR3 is TGTGCCAGCAGCCAAAACCGGGACTATGGCTACACCTTC.

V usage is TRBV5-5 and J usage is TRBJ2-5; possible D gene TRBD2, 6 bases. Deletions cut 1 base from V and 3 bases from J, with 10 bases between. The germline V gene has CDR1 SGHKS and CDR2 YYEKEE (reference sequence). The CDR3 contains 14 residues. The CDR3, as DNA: TGTGCCAGCAGCTTGATGTGGGGGGAAGAGACCCAGTACTTC. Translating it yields CASSLMWGEETQYF.

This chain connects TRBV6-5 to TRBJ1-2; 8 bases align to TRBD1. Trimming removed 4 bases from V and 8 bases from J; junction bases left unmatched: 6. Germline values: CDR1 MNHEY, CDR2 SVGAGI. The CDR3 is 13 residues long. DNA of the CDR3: TGTGCCAGCAGTTCGGACAGGGAGAACGGCTACACCTTC. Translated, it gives CASSSDRENGYTF.

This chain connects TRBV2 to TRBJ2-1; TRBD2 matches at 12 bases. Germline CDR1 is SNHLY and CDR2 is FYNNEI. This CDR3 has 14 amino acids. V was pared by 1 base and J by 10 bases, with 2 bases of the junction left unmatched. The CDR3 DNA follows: TGTGCCAGCAGTGAAGATACTAGCGGGAGGGAGCAGTTCTTC. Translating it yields CASSEDTSGREQFF.

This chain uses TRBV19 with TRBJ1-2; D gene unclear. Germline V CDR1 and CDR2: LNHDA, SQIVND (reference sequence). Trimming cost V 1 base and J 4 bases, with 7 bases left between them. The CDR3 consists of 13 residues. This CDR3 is CASSIAAAYGYTF. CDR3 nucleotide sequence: TGTGCCAGTAGTATAGCGGCAGCCTATGGCTACACCTTC.

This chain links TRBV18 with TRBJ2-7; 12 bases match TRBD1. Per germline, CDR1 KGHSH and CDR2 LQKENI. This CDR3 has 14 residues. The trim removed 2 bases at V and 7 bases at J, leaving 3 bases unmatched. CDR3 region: CASSPGTGGREQYF. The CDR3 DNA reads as TGTGCCAGCTCACCAGGGACAGGGGGCCGAGAGCAGTACTTC. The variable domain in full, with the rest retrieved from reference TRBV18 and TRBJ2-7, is NAGVMQNPRHLVRRRGQEARLRCSPMKGHSHVYWYRQLPEEGLKFMVYLQKENIIDESGMPKERFSAEFPKEGPSILRIQQVVRGDSAAYFCASSPGTGGREQYFGPGTRLTVT.

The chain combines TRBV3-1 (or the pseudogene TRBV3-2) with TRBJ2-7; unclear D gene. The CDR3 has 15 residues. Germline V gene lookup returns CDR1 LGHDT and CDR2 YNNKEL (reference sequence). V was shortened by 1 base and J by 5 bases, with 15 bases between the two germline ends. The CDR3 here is CASSQAGSSHHEQYF. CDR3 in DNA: TGTGCCAGCAGCCAAGCGGGCAGCTCCCACCACGAGCAGTACTTC.

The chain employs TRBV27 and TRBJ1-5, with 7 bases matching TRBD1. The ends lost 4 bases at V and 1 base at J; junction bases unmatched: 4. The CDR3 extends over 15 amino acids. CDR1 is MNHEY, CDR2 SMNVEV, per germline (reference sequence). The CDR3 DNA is TGTGCCAGCAGTTGGGACAGCTTGAGCAATCAGCCCCAGCATTTT. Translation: CASSWDSLSNQPQHF.

Here the CDR3 DNA reads TGTGCCAGCAGCCGAGGGGGTCAGAACTCCTACGAGCAGTACTTC. Amino acid sequence: CASSRGGQNSYEQYF. The rearrangement uses TRBV7-8 and TRBJ2-7; TRBD1 might be the D (6 bases). Trimming left V 5 bases short and J 0 bases short, with 14 bases between. CDR3 length equals 15 residues. Germline V CDR1 and CDR2: SGHVS, FQNEAQ. The full variable domain, completed using reference TRBV7-8 and TRBJ2-7, is GAGVSQSPRYKVAKRGQDVALRCDPISGHVSLFWYQQALGQGPEFLTYFQNEAQLDKSGLPSDRFFAERPEGSVSTLKIQRTQQEDSAVYLCASSRGGQNSYEQYFGPGTRLTVT.

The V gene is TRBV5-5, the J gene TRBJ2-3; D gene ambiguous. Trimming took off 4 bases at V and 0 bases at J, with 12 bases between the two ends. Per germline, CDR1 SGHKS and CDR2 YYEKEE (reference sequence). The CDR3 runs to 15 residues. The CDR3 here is CASSPLGPSTDTQYF. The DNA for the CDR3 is TGTGCCAGCAGCCCTCTGGGCCCCAGCACAGATACGCAGTATTTT.

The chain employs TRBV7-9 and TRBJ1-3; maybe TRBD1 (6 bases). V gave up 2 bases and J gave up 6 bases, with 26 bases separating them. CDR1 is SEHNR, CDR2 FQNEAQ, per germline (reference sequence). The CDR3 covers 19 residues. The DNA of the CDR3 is TGTGCCAGCAGCTTACCCCCACCTTCGGGGGGGCACCTCGAAAACACCATATATTTT. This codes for CASSLPPPSGGHLENTIYF.

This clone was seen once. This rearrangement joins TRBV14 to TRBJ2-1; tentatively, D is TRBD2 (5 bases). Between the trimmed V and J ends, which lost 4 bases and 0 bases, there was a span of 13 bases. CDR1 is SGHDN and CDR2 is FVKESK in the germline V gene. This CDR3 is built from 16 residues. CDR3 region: CASSPRGTSSYNEQFF. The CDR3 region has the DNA TGTGCCAGCAGCCCCCGGGGAACCAGCTCCTACAATGAGCAGTTCTTC.

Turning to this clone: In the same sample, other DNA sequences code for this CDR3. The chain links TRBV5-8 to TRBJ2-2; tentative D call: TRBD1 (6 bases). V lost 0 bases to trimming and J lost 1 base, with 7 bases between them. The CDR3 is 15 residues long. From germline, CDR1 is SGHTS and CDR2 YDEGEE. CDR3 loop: CASSLGQVNTGELFF. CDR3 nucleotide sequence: TGTGCCAGCAGCTTGGGACAGGTGAACACCGGGGAGCTGTTTTTT.

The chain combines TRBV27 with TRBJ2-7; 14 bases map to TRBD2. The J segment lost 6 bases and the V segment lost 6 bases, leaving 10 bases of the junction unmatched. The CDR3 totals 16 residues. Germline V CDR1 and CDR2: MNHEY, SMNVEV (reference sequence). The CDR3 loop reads CASRYGGLAGVGEQYF. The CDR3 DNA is TGTGCCAGCAGATACGGGGGACTAGCGGGAGTCGGCGAGCAGTACTTC.

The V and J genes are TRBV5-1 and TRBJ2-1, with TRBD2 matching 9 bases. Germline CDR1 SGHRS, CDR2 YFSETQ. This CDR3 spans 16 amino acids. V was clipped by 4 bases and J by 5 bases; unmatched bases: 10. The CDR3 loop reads CASSGWTSAGNNEQFF. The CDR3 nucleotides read TGCGCCAGCAGCGGGTGGACTAGCGCGGGCAACAATGAGCAGTTCTTC.

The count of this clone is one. Written as DNA, the CDR3 is TGTGCCAGCAGTCCACAGGGTAGCTCCTACGAGCAGTACTTC. It codes for CASSPQGSSYEQYF. This rearrangement joins TRBV2 to TRBJ2-7; perhaps TRBD1 as D (6 bases). CDR1 and CDR2 from the germline V gene are SNHLY and FYNNEI. Trimming took off 5 bases at V and 0 bases at J, with 11 bases between the two ends. The CDR3 sequence is 14 residues long.